This TCR beta chain was identified in a study of OX40 agonist ivuxolimab in advanced cancers. Background on the study: Patients in the trial were receiving intravenous ivuxolimab every 2 weeks, at doses of 0.01 to 10 mg/kg.

Study-wide results and limits: Also showing low normalized T-cell clonal expansion were some of the nonresponders.

Data came from immunoSEQ multiplex PCR; TCRdb stores just in-frame clones and leaves some out. The repertoire holds about 75,000 clones, with approximately 86% as singletons. Germline CDR1 is SGHNT and CDR2 is YYREEE (reference sequence). This CDR3 is built from 15 residues. Trimming removed 3 bases from V and 5 bases from J; junction bases left unmatched: 8. Concerning this clone itself: Its antigen is unknown.

The sequencing used CD4+ or CD8+ T cells sorted from blood, collected in a trial of the OX40 agonist ivuxolimab. The chain has TRBV5-4 and TRBJ2-5, with 9 bases identical to TRBD1. This receptor was obtained from an adult with an advanced solid tumor such as melanoma, head and neck, liver or kidney cancer. The CDR3 spells CASSWVQGARETQYF. In DNA, the CDR3 is TGTGCCAGCAGCTGGGTACAGGGGGCGAGGGAGACCCAGTACTTC.